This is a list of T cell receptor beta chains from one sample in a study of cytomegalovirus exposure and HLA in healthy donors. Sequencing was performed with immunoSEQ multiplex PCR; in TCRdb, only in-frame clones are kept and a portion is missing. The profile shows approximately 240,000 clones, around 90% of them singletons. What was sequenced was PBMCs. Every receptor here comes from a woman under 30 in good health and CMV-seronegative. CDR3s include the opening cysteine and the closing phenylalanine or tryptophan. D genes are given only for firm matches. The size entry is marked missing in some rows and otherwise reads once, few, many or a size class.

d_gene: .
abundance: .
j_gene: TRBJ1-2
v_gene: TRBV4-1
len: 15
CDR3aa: CASSQAVRVGYGYTF
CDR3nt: TGCGCCAGCAGCCAAGCGGTCCGGGTCGGCTATGGCTACACCTTC

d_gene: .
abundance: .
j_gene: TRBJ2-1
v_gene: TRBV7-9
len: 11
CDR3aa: CASSHFHEQFF
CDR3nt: TGTGCCAGCAGCCACTTCCATGAGCAGTTCTTC

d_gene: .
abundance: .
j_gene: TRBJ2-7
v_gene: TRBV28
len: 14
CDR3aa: CASSFWDTAYEQYF
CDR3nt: TGTGCCAGCAGTTTTTGGGACACCGCCTACGAGCAGTACTTC

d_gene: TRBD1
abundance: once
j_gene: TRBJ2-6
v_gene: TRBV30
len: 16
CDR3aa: CAWSHDRGAGANVLTF
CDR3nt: TGTGCCTGGAGTCACGACAGGGGAGCAGGGGCCAACGTCCTGACTTTC

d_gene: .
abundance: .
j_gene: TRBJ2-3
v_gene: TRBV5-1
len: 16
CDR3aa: CASTDAKAKSTDTQYF
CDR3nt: TGCGCCAGTACAGATGCGAAGGCTAAGAGCACAGATACGCAGTATTTT

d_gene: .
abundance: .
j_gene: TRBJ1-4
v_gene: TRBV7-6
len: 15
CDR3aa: CASSSGVWGYEKLFF
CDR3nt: TGTGCCAGCAGCTCGGGGGTATGGGGGTATGAAAAACTGTTTTTT

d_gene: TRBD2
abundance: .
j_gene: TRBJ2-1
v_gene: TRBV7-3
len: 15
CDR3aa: CASSPAAGGPHEQFF
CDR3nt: TGTGCCAGCAGCCCCGCAGCGGGAGGCCCCCATGAGCAGTTCTTC

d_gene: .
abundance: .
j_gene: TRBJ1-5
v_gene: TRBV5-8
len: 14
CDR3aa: CASSLDTGNQPQHF
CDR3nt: TGTGCCAGCAGCTTGGATACTGGCAATCAGCCCCAGCATTTT

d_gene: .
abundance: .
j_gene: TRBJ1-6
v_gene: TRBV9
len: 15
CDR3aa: CASSVVEGMNSPLHF
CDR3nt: TGTGCCAGCAGCGTAGTGGAGGGTATGAATTCACCCCTCCACTTT

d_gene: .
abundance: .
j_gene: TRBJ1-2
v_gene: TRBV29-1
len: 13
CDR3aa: CSVEVLGAYGYTF
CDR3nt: TGCAGCGTTGAAGTATTGGGGGCCTATGGCTACACCTTC

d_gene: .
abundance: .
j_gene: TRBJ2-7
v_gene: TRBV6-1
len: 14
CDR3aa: CASSEEEVLYEQYF
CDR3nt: TGTGCCAGCAGTGAAGAGGAGGTTCTCTACGAGCAGTACTTC

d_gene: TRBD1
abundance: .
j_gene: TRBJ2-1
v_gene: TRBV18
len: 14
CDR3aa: CASSTKQGAYEQFF
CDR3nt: TGTGCCAGCTCAACAAAACAGGGGGCGTATGAGCAGTTCTTC

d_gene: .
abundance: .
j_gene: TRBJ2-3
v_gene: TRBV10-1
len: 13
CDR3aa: CASSPVGTDTQYF
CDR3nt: TGCGCCAGCAGCCCCGTCGGCACAGATACGCAGTATTTT

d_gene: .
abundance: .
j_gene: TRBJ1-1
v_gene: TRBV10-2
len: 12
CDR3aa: CAVLQGNTEAFF
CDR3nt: TGCGCCGTGTTACAGGGGAACACTGAAGCTTTCTTT

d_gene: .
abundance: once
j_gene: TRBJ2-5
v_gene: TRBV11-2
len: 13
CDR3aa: CASTLTSLETQYF
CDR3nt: TGTGCCAGCACCCTGACTAGTCTGGAGACCCAGTACTTC

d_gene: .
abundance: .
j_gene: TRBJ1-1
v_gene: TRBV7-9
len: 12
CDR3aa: CASSPTVTEAFF
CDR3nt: TGTGCCAGCAGCCCGACAGTCACTGAAGCTTTCTTT

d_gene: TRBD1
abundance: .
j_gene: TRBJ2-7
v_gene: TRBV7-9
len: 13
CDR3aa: CASQGQGIDEQYF
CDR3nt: TGTGCCAGCCAGGGACAGGGGATCGACGAGCAGTACTTC

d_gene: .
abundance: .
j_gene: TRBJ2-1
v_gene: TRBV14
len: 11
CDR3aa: CASSQVTGLFF
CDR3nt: TGTGCCAGCAGCCAGGTGACAGGTCTGTTCTTC

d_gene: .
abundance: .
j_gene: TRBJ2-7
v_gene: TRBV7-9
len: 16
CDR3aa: CASSLPHGGSPYEQYF
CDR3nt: TGTGCCAGCAGCTTACCCCATGGGGGGAGCCCCTACGAGCAGTACTTC

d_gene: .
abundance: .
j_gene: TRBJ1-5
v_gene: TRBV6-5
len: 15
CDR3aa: CASRPTWAGNQPQHF
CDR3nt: TGTGCCAGCAGACCTACTTGGGCCGGCAATCAGCCCCAGCATTTT

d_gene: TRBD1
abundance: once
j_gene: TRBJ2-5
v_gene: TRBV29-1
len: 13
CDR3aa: CSVGSRGLETQYF
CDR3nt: TGCAGCGTTGGAAGCAGGGGGCTAGAGACCCAGTACTTC

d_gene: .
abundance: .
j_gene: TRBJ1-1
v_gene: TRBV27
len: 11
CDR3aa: CASSLRGKAFF
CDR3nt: TGTGCCAGCAGTTTGCGGGGGAAAGCTTTCTTT

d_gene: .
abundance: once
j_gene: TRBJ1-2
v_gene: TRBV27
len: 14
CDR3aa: CASSLMEGLAGYTF
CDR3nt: TGTGCCAGCAGTTTAATGGAGGGGCTCGCGGGCTACACCTTC

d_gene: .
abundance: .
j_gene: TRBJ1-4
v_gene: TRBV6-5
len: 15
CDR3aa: CASRGGSATNEKLFF
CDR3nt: TGTGCCAGCCGAGGGGGATCGGCAACTAATGAAAAACTGTTTTTT

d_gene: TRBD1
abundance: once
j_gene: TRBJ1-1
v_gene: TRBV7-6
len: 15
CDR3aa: CASSPPGQGATEAFF
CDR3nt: TGTGCCAGCAGCCCTCCAGGACAGGGGGCGACTGAAGCTTTCTTT

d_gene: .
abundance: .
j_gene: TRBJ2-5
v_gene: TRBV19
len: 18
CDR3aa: CASSRGVARGSARETQYF
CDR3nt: TGTGCCAGTAGTAGGGGGGTAGCCCGAGGTTCAGCGCGAGAGACCCAGTACTTC

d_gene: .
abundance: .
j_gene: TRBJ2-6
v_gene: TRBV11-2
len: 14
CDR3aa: CASSRGAGANVLTF
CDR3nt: TGTGCCAGCAGTCGGGGGGCCGGGGCCAACGTCCTGACTTTC

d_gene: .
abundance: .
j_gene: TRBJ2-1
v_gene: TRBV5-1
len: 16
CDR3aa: CASSSPGTGSYNEQFF
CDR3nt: TGCGCCAGCAGCTCCCCCGGGACTGGGTCCTACAATGAGCAGTTCTTC

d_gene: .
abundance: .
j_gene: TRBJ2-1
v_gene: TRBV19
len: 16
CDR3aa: CASSPESGTSYNEQFF
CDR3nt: TGTGCCAGTAGCCCGGAGTCCGGGACTTCCTACAATGAGCAGTTCTTC

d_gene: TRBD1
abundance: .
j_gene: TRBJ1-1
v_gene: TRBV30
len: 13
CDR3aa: CAWSRGRGTEAFF
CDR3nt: TGTGCCTGGAGCAGGGGGCGGGGGACTGAAGCTTTCTTT

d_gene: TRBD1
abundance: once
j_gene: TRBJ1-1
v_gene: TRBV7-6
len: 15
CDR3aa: CASSQPGQGVTEAFF
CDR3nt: TGTGCCAGCAGCCAGCCGGGACAGGGTGTGACTGAAGCTTTCTTT

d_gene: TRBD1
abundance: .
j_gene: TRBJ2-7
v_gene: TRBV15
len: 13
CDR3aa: CATSRGDSYEQYF
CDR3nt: TGTGCCACCAGCAGAGGGGACAGCTACGAGCAGTACTTC

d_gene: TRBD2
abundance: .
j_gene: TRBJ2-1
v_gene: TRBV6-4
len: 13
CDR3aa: CASGTSGTDEQFF
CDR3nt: TGTGCCAGCGGGACTAGCGGGACCGATGAGCAGTTCTTC

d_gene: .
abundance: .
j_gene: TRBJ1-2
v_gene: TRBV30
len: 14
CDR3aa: CAWSGTSVNYGYTF
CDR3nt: TGTGCCTGGAGTGGGACATCGGTTAACTATGGCTACACCTTC

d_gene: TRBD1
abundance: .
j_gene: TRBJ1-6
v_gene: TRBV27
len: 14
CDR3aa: CASRTGTEGSPLHF
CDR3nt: TGTGCCAGCAGGACCGGGACAGAGGGTTCACCCCTCCACTTT

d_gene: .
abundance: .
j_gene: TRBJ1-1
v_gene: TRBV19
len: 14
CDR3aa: CASKPGHQNTEAFF
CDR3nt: TGTGCCAGTAAGCCCGGACACCAGAACACTGAAGCTTTCTTT

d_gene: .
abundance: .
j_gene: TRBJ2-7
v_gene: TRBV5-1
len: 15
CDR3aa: CASSLMAGQSYEQYF
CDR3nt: TGCGCCAGCAGCTTGATGGCAGGACAATCCTACGAGCAGTACTTC

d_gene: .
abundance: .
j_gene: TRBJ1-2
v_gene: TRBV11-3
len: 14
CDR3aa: CASSQDNQGWGYTF
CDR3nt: TGTGCCAGCAGCCAAGACAACCAGGGTTGGGGCTACACCTTC

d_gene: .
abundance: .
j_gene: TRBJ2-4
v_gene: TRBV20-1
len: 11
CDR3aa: CSAENENIQYF
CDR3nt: TGCAGTGCCGAGAACGAAAACATTCAGTACTTC

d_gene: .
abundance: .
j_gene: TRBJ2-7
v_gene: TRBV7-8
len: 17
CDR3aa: CASSLGARTDTLYEQYF
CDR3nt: TGTGCCAGCAGCTTAGGGGCCCGGACAGACACGCTCTACGAGCAGTACTTC

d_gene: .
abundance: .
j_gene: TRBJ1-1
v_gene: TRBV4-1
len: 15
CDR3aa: CASSQGPGGRPEAFF
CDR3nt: TGCGCCAGCAGCCAAGGCCCCGGGGGGCGGCCTGAAGCTTTCTTT

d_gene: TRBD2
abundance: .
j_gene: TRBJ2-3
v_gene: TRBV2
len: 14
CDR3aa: CASSVPSGTDTQYF
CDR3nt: TGTGCCAGCAGTGTCCCTAGCGGGACAGATACGCAGTATTTT

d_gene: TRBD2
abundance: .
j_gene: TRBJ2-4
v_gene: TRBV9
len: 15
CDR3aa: CASSVTGTSENIQYF
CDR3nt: TGTGCCAGCAGCGTTACCGGGACTAGCGAGAACATTCAGTACTTC

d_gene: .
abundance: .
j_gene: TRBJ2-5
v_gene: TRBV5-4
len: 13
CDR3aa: CASSFTVLETQYF
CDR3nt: TGTGCCAGCAGCTTTACAGTTTTGGAGACCCAGTACTTC

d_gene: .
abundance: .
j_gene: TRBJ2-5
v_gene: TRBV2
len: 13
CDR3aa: CASNPGRGGTQYF
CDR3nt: TGTGCCAGCAACCCAGGGCGCGGCGGGACCCAGTACTTC

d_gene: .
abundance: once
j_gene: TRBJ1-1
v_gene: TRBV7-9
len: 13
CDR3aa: CASSLVSGTEAFF
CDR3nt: TGTGCCAGCAGCTTGGTTTCGGGTACTGAAGCTTTCTTT

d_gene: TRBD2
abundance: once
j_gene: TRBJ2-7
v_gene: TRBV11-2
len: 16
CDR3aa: CASSLVSLAETYEQYF
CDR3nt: TGTGCCAGCAGCTTAGTTTCGCTAGCGGAAACCTACGAGCAGTACTTC

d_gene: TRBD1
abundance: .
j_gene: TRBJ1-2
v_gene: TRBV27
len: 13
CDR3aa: CASRGQPNYGYTF
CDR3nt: TGTGCCAGCAGGGGACAGCCTAACTATGGCTACACCTTC